Each of the 18 T cell receptor beta chains below was sequenced from the same sample in a study of blood T cells in healthy people across ages. Together with a sample-barcoded 5' primer, a J-beta primer mix was included in a second PCR lasting roughly 6 to 12 cycles. From the 5' RACE reads, TCRdb called clonotypes with MiXCR, one entry per CDR3 protein. This table has over 750,000 distinct CDR3 sequences, 20% to 30% appearing once. These data were likewise used in another study, on T cells of mothers and their children.

Sequenced sample: blood. The receptor set was obtained from a boy younger than 18 in good health.

The gene calls are TRBV12-3 or TRBV12-4 and TRBJ1-4, with D tentatively TRBD1 (6 bases). V gave up 8 bases and J gave up 9 bases, with 19 bases separating them. CDR3 length: 14 amino acids. CDR3 protein: CASGAGTPTQKLFF. In DNA, the CDR3 is TGTGCCAGCGGCGCCGGGACACCAACTCAAAAACTGTTTTTT.

J is TRBJ2-5 and V is TRBV20-1; a possible D gene is TRBD2 (6 bases). The J call may not be correct, given that the DNA end is closer to TRBJ2-1. CDR1 is DFQATT and CDR2 is SNEGSKA in the germline V gene (reference sequence). CDR3 length: 16 residues. CDR3 nucleotide sequence: TGCAGTGCAACCGTTGCTGGGACTTCAAACTACAATGAGCAGTTCTTC. The encoded protein is CSATVAGTSNYNEQFF.

This clonotype showed up many times. J is TRBJ2-3 and V is TRBV7-2; D unclear. Germline loops: CDR1 SGHTA, CDR2 FQGNSA. Between the trimmed V and J ends, which lost 5 bases and 6 bases, there was a span of 15 bases. The CDR3 length is 14 residues. The CDR3 reads CASSPRTRPDTQYF. In DNA, the CDR3 is TGTGCCAGCAGCCCGCGGACCCGGCCGGATACGCAGTATTTT.

This chain uses TRBV7-2 with TRBJ2-5; 7 bases map to TRBD1. CDR1 is SGHTA, CDR2 FQGNSA, per germline. Germline trimming cut 7 bases from V and 4 bases from J; bases unmatched to any gene: 12. The CDR3 sequence is 15 residues long. As DNA, the CDR3 is TGTGCCAGCACCTTGCAGGGGGTATCGGGAGAGACCCAGTACTTC. It codes for CASTLQGVSGETQYF.

This clonotype was picked up a small number of times. The chain is built from TRBV12-3 or TRBV12-4 and TRBJ2-7; maybe TRBD1 (6 bases). V was shortened by 6 bases and J by 6 bases, with 24 bases between the two germline ends. This CDR3 has 16 amino acids. CDR3 in amino acids: CASSKPYRDRPFEQYF. The CDR3 region has the DNA TGTGCCAGCAGCAAACCTTACAGGGATCGTCCTTTCGAGCAGTACTTC.

This chain connects TRBV27 to TRBJ2-5, with D unresolved. The J call is doubtful: the DNA matches TRBJ2-7 better. Germline V gene lookup returns CDR1 MNHEY and CDR2 SMNVEV (reference sequence). CDR3 length: 16 residues. The CDR3 reads CASSRTNDFSSYEQYF. The CDR3 DNA sequence: TGTGCCAGCAGTAGAACCAACGATTTTAGCTCCTACGAGCAGTACTTC.

This clonotype was found a few times. The chain joins TRBV19 to TRBJ2-5; D is unresolved. The CDR3 is 13 amino acids. CDR1 is LNHDA, CDR2 SQIVND, per germline (reference sequence). Trimming took 9 bases from V and 1 from J, leaving 12 bases between them. CDR3 nucleotide sequence: TGTGCCAGCAGGCCAGAGACCCAAGAGACCCAGTACTTC. Translating it yields CASRPETQETQYF. The variable domain in full, with the rest retrieved from reference TRBV19 and TRBJ2-5, is DGGITQSPKYLFRKEGQNVTLSCEQNLNHDAMYWYRQDPGQGLRLIYYSQIVNDFQKGDIAEGYSVSREKKESFPLTVTSAQKNPTAFYLCASRPETQETQYFGPGTRLLVL.

This clonotype was observed a handful of times. A much larger clone lies one base from this, so it may be a read error. The rearrangement uses TRBV6-6 and TRBJ2-2; D gene ambiguous. The CDR3 runs to 12 residues. Looked up from germline, CDR1 is MNHNY and CDR2 is SVGAGI (reference sequence). Trimming took off 6 bases at V and 4 bases at J, with 6 bases between the two ends. CDR3 in amino acids: CASSPTTGELFF. The DNA of the CDR3 is TGTGCCAGCAGCCCGACCACCGGGGAGCTGTTTTTT.

V usage is TRBV29-1 and J usage is TRBJ2-7; D is possibly TRBD1 or TRBD2 (5 bases each). The germline gives CDR1 SQVTM, CDR2 ANQGSEA. This CDR3 comprises 15 residues. The V end was cut by 5 bases, the J end by 3 bases, with 20 bases between. CDR3 coding DNA: TGCAGCGTTTACTGGGGCTCTGAACGGGGCTACGAGCAGTACTTC. Translating it yields CSVYWGSERGYEQYF.

This clonotype has just a few counts. This chain joins TRBV3-1 and TRBJ2-5; D not certain. V was trimmed by 0 bases and J by 1 base, leaving 12 bases between them. Per germline, CDR1 LGHDT and CDR2 YNNKEL (reference sequence). The CDR3 contains 16 residues. CDR3 protein: CASSQEWAATQETQYF. CDR3 coding DNA: TGTGCCAGCAGCCAAGAGTGGGCGGCCACCCAAGAGACCCAGTACTTC.

This chain uses TRBV2 with TRBJ2-7; TRBD2 agrees at 16 bases. Trimming took 6 bases from V and 2 from J; bases not matched to a gene: 1. Germline CDR1 reads SNHLY; CDR2 reads FYNNEI. The CDR3 covers 15 residues. This CDR3 reads CASRGTSGRAYEQYF. The CDR3 DNA reads TGTGCCAGCAGAGGGACTAGCGGGAGGGCCTACGAGCAGTACTTC.

This clonotype has only a few counts. The chain has TRBV20-1 and TRBJ2-7; D might be TRBD1 (6 bases). The CDR3 contains 14 residues. Germline values: CDR1 DFQATT, CDR2 SNEGSKA (reference sequence). CDR3 DNA sequence: TGCAGCACTGGACAGTCGGGGAATTCCTACGAGCAGTACTTC. Amino acids: CSTGQSGNSYEQYF.

The chain recombines TRBV11-3 with TRBJ1-6, with a possible D match to TRBD1 (6 bases). Germline V gene data show CDR1 as SGHNT and CDR2 as YENEEA. V was shortened by 0 bases and J by 10 bases, with 16 bases between the two germline ends. The CDR3 totals 16 residues. Here the CDR3 reads CASSLEGSQGYSPLHF. The DNA for the CDR3 is TGTGCCAGCAGCTTAGAGGGGTCCCAGGGGTACTCACCCCTCCACTTT.

This chain uses TRBV19 with TRBJ2-3, with D possibly TRBD1 on 6 matching bases. The CDR3 has 11 amino acids. Trimming shortened V by 7 bases and J by 4 bases, and 6 bases separated the two germline ends. The germline V gene encodes CDR1 LNHDA and CDR2 SQIVND (reference sequence). The CDR3 is CASTGADTQYF. CDR3 nucleotide sequence: TGTGCCAGTACAGGGGCAGATACGCAGTATTTT.

This clonotype has just a few counts. The rearrangement joins TRBV7-2 to TRBJ1-4; D unresolved. V was cut by 9 bases and J by 7 bases, with 15 bases left in between. The germline CDR1 and CDR2 sequences are SGHTA and FQGNSA. The CDR3 length is 13 residues. The CDR3 nucleotides are TGTGCCAGTACCGATGGGGTTAGTGAAAAACTGTTTTTT. Residues: CASTDGVSEKLFF.

This clonotype was seen a few times. The rearrangement links TRBV20-1 to TRBJ1-1; D unclear. Trimming cost V 5 bases and J 0 bases, with 7 bases left between them. This CDR3 is built from 12 residues. Germline V lookup: CDR1 DFQATT, CDR2 SNEGSKA (reference sequence). The CDR3 reads CSAAVLNTEAFF. In DNA form, the CDR3 reads TGCAGTGCTGCCGTTTTGAACACTGAAGCTTTCTTT.

In this sample, this clonotype turned up a few times. The chain recombines TRBV2 with TRBJ2-1; TRBD2 might be the D (5 bases). Germline loops: CDR1 SNHLY, CDR2 FYNNEI. This CDR3 spans 16 amino acids. Trimming pared 2 bases from V and 0 bases from J, leaving 11 bases between. The CDR3 DNA reads as TGTGCCAGCAGTGAATCTAGCCCGAGCTCCTACAATGAGCAGTTCTTC. Amino acid sequence: CASSESSPSSYNEQFF.

The rearrangement links TRBV12-3 or TRBV12-4 to TRBJ2-2, with 7 bases identical to TRBD2. This CDR3 has 14 amino acids. Trimming at V came to 5 bases and at J to 5 bases, leaving 5 bases not matched to a gene. The CDR3 sequence: CASSAGLRTGELFF. In nucleotides, the CDR3 is TGTGCCAGCAGTGCGGGACTACGGACCGGGGAGCTGTTTTTT.